This TCR beta chain was captured by sequencing in a study of shared clonotypes between healthy human individuals. CD45RO negativity and positive selection for CCR7 defined naive CD8 cells, a population that excluded terminally differentiated effector memory CD45RA+ cells. The study drew its donors from healthy HIV-negative adults without recent acute infections or vaccinations. Per the germline V gene, CDR1 is LNHDA and CDR2 is SQIVND (reference sequence). V gave up 6 bases and J gave up 4 bases; unmatched junction bases: 7. This CDR3 has 14 amino acids. The authors' processing: Junction-only immunoSEQ data arrived without quality scores, meaning filtering differed. The method was immunoSEQ multiplex PCR; TCRdb's version includes in-frame clones alone and lacks a portion of them. V and J calls and clone size are those listed in that table; D and trimming were worked out from the DNA. The table has about 2,200,000 clones, approximately 94% seen once.

This TCR came from a man between 18 and 29 years old in good health. Some clones in this sample may be carry-over from other donors' samples. The V and J genes are TRBV19 and TRBJ2-7; 9 bases are shared with TRBD1. The sample was naive CD8+ T cells from PBMCs. The CDR3 loop is CASSPDRGWYEQYF. The CDR3 DNA sequence: TGTGCCAGTAGCCCGGACAGGGGATGGTACGAGCAGTACTTC.